The clone carrying this T cell receptor beta chain was seen many times. Its antigen is currently unknown. This specimen comes from a study of regulatory T cells in long-lasting Graves disease. Study as a whole: Disease was considered persistent Graves' disease after over 5 years of antithyroid drugs (with positive TSH receptor antibodies). Regarding the study as a whole: TRBV28, TRBJ1-2 and TRBJ2-5 were segments that persistent disease favored. Exclusively peripheral blood, rather than thyroid tissue, was studied. Persistent Graves' patients had lower TCR diversity than newly diagnosed ones.

Assembly of TCR beta libraries relied on iRepertoire HTBI primers together with Arm-PCR of CDR3 regions. MiXCR, applied by TCRdb to the multiplex PCR reads, yields one record per CDR3 protein. Of hundreds of thousands of distinct CDR3 sequences in the sample, 22% were seen once. The sample's time point: persistent/refractory GD, antithyroid drugs over 5 years with positive TRAb. Scientists built the TCR library using RNA that was extracted from PBMCs. Germline V gives CDR1 LNHDA, CDR2 SQIVND (reference sequence). V dropped 9 bases and J dropped 5 bases, with 22 bases sitting between them. The CDR3 sequence is 15 residues long.

The sequences come from peripheral blood mononuclear cells (PBMCs), collected when the disease was refractory, from a patient treated with antithyroid drugs. The chain joins TRBV19 to TRBJ2-5; D might be TRBD1 or TRBD2, each matching 5 bases. The TCR comes from a female donor with Graves disease. CDR3 sequence: CASQRGDVVDETQYF. For the CDR3, the DNA is TGTGCCAGCCAAAGAGGGGACGTCGTCGACGAGACCCAGTACTTC.